This paragraph covers one TCR beta chain sequence. The data were taken from a study of blood T cell repertoires in COVID-19. Using immunoSEQ multiplex PCR, the repertoire was profiled, and TCRdb retains in-frame clones only, with some absent. The table records 250,000 or so clones, about 80% of them present only once. The CDR3 spans 12 residues. V lost 6 bases and J lost 6, with 11 bases in between. Germline-derived CDR1 and CDR2 are SQVTM and ANQGSEA. The rearrangement uses TRBV29-1 and TRBJ2-2; D perhaps matches TRBD2 (5 bases). This clonotype originated in a man aged 50 to 60 who had recovered from COVID-19. The specimen sequenced was PBMCs or T cells enriched from blood (not recorded which). CDR3 sequence: CSVDRLSGELFF. The CDR3 region has the DNA TGCAGCGTCGATCGACTATCCGGGGAGCTGTTTTTT.